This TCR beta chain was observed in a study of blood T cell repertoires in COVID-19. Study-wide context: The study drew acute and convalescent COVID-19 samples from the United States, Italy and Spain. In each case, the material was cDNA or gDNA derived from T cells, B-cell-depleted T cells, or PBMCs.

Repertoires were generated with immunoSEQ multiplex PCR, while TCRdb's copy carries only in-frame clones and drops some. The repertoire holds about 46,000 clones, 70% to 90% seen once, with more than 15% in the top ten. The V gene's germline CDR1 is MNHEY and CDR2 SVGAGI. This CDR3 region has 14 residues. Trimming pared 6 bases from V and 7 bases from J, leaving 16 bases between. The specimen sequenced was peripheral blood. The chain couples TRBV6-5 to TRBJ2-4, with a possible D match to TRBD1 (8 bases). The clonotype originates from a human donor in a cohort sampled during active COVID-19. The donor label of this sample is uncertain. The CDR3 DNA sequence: TGTGCCAGCAGCCCCACAGGGGGGGGGAACATTCAGTACTTC. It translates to CASSPTGGGNIQYF.